The sequence of this T cell receptor beta chain was determined in a study of CD8+ T cells in alopecia areata. Study in general: Treated patients took oral tofacitinib at 5 to 10 mg twice daily.

The CDR3 consists of 12 residues. V was trimmed by 4 bases and J by 14 bases, leaving 20 bases between them. Germline V gives CDR1 SQVTM, CDR2 ANQGSEA. Once RNA had been extracted, it was reverse transcribed into cDNA to act as the sequencing template. This table comes from immunoSEQ multiplex PCR, and its TCRdb copy is limited to in-frame clones, with some not included. The repertoire consists of 150,000 to 250,000 clones, with roughly 60% occurring once and the leading ten covering 4.5% to 6%. The treatment here: oral pan-JAK inhibitor, 5-10 mg twice daily. Researchers gathered lesional scalp punch biopsies and peripheral blood from patients with alopecia areata. Broader study findings: Scalp data also include sequences from resident alphabeta T cells of normal skin. Researchers report lesional scalp, most notably alopecia totalis/universalis, outstripped normal scalp in clonality.

As for this clone: Its specificity is not known.

This chain connects TRBV29-1 to TRBJ2-5; TRBD2 is a possible D gene (6 bases). Source: CD4+ T cells sorted from blood, taken at week 24, from a patient treated with tofacitinib. This receptor was taken from a human donor with alopecia areata. In nucleotides, the CDR3 is TGCAGCGTTGGCCGAAGGTCAGGGAGGCACTACTTC. Its protein is CSVGRRSGRHYF. Drawing the rest from reference TRBV29-1 and TRBJ2-5, the complete variable domain is SAVISQKPSRDICQRGTSLTIQCQVDSQVTMMFWYRQQPGQSLTLIATANQGSEATYESGFVIDKFPISRPNLTFSTLTVSNMSPEDSSIYLCSVGRRSGRHYFGPGTRLLVL.